This TCR beta chain was identified in a study of blood T cell repertoires in COVID-19. Overall study context: Both acute and convalescent COVID-19 samples were obtained from the United States, Italy and Spain. Sources were T cells, B-cell-depleted T cells, or PBMCs; the material itself was cDNA or gDNA.

The CDR3 covers 14 residues. Between the trimmed V and J ends, which lost 3 bases and 3 bases, there was a span of 11 bases. Germline V lookup: CDR1 LGHDT, CDR2 YNNKEL (reference sequence). Under the authors' procedure: Reference gene primer amplification in the assay estimated nucleated cell counts. Generated by immunoSEQ multiplex PCR, the TCRdb table keeps only in-frame clones and is missing some. For V, J and clone size, that table is used; D and trimming come from the DNA. This table holds some 19,000 clones, about 79% found once. This clone was recorded once. Input material: peripheral blood. This clonotype originated in a human donor in a cohort sampled during active COVID-19. The rearrangement uses TRBV3-1 (or the pseudogene TRBV3-2) and TRBJ2-5; weak D call: TRBD1 (5 bases). CDR3 sequence (DNA): TGTGCCAGCAGCCAGGACACGACGAAAGAGACCCAGTACTTC. It yields the protein CASSQDTTKETQYF.